These T cell receptor beta chains were read from a single sample in a study of blood T cell repertoires in COVID-19. Sequencing was performed with immunoSEQ multiplex PCR; in TCRdb, only in-frame clones are kept and a portion is missing. The data show under 75,000 clones, approximately 85% seen once. Sequencing was done on a sample of peripheral blood. These receptors all stem from a man aged 50 or older with active COVID-19. Both conserved end residues are part of each CDR3. Each record gives: J gene, V gene, D gene, clone size, CDR3 DNA, CDR3 protein. D genes are given only for firm matches. Clone size is shown for a subset of rows, as once, few, many or a class of expanded clone.

j_gene: TRBJ1-4; v_gene: TRBV5-6; d_gene: TRBD1; abundance: .; CDR3nt: TGTGCCAGCAGCTTGGGCTGGGACAGGGGTAATGAAAAACTGTTTTTT; CDR3aa: CASSLGWDRGNEKLFF
j_gene: TRBJ1-1; v_gene: TRBV6-1; d_gene: .; abundance: once; CDR3nt: TGTGCCAGCAGTGAACAGGGTGGCACTGAAGCTTTCTTT; CDR3aa: CASSEQGGTEAFF
j_gene: TRBJ1-4; v_gene: TRBV7-8; d_gene: .; abundance: .; CDR3nt: TGTGCCAGCAGCTTAGCAGGGTCGGGGGAAAAACTGTTTTTT; CDR3aa: CASSLAGSGEKLFF
j_gene: TRBJ1-1; v_gene: TRBV7-8; d_gene: TRBD1; abundance: .; CDR3nt: TGTGCCAGCAGCGCAAATCACCTTGGGACAGTGAGAGACACTGAAGCTTTCTTT; CDR3aa: CASSANHLGTVRDTEAFF
j_gene: TRBJ2-5; v_gene: TRBV29-1; d_gene: TRBD2; abundance: .; CDR3nt: TGCAGCGTTTTACTAGCGGGGGACCCGACTGGGTACTTC; CDR3aa: CSVLLAGDPTGYF
j_gene: TRBJ1-1; v_gene: TRBV7-8; d_gene: .; abundance: .; CDR3nt: TGTGCCAGCAGCTTAGGTTCAGGGGCAGGAACTGAAGCTTTCTTT; CDR3aa: CASSLGSGAGTEAFF
j_gene: TRBJ1-1; v_gene: TRBV11-3; d_gene: .; abundance: .; CDR3nt: TGTGCCAGCAGCCCGGGGGAGGGCTACACTGAAGCTTTCTTT; CDR3aa: CASSPGEGYTEAFF
j_gene: TRBJ1-1; v_gene: TRBV3-1/TRBV3-2; d_gene: TRBD1; abundance: .; CDR3nt: TGTGCCAGCAGCCAAGGGACAGGGCTCTTTTCGAACACTGAAGCTTTCTTT; CDR3aa: CASSQGTGLFSNTEAFF
j_gene: TRBJ2-2; v_gene: TRBV3-1/TRBV3-2; d_gene: TRBD2; abundance: once; CDR3nt: TGTGCCAGCAGCCAAGGGAGCGGGGGGGTGGACACCGGGGAGCTGTTTTTT; CDR3aa: CASSQGSGGVDTGELFF
j_gene: TRBJ1-1; v_gene: TRBV7-9; d_gene: .; abundance: once; CDR3nt: TGTGCCAGCAGCTTAAATCCGGGGAACACTGAAGCTTTCTTT; CDR3aa: CASSLNPGNTEAFF
j_gene: TRBJ1-6; v_gene: TRBV6-1; d_gene: TRBD1; abundance: .; CDR3nt: TGTGCCAGCAGTGAAAGGACAGGGAATTCACCCCTCCACTTT; CDR3aa: CASSERTGNSPLHF
j_gene: TRBJ2-1; v_gene: TRBV6-2/TRBV6-3; d_gene: TRBD2; abundance: .; CDR3nt: TGTGCCAGCAGTTACGAGCAGCGGGGGGTTTACAATGAGCAGTTCTTC; CDR3aa: CASSYEQRGVYNEQFF
j_gene: TRBJ2-5; v_gene: TRBV12-3/TRBV12-4; d_gene: .; abundance: .; CDR3nt: TGTGCCAGCAGTCCGGGACTCCGCGAGACCCAGTACTTC; CDR3aa: CASSPGLRETQYF
j_gene: TRBJ1-1; v_gene: TRBV2; d_gene: .; abundance: .; CDR3nt: TGTGCCAGCAGTCCAGAGGCGGTCGAAGCTTTCTTT; CDR3aa: CASSPEAVEAFF
j_gene: TRBJ2-1; v_gene: TRBV6-5; d_gene: TRBD2; abundance: .; CDR3nt: TGTGCCAGCATCAATAGCGGGGGCTATGAGCAGTTCTTC; CDR3aa: CASINSGGYEQFF
j_gene: TRBJ2-7; v_gene: TRBV4-2; d_gene: .; abundance: .; CDR3nt: TGTGCCAGCAGCCAAGATTCGGCCTACGAGCAGTACTTC; CDR3aa: CASSQDSAYEQYF